Listed below are T cell receptor beta chains from one sample, sequenced in a study of shared clonotypes between healthy human individuals. Clones were read by immunoSEQ multiplex PCR, and TCRdb kept only the in-frame ones, dropping some. The sample carries 2 million to 2.5 million clones, approximately 95% recorded once. The sample consisted of naive CD4+ T cells from PBMCs. The receptors were gathered from a man aged 18 to 35 in good health. Some clones in this sample may be carry-over from other donors' samples. CDR3s include the opening cysteine and the closing phenylalanine or tryptophan. Fields, in order: J gene, D gene, clone size, V gene, CDR3 DNA, CDR3 protein. A D gene is named only where the DNA matches it firmly. For some rows the clone size is stated as once, few or many, or as a class when expanded; others skip it.

J: TRBJ2-1
D: TRBD2
size: once
V: TRBV4-3
DNA: TGCGCCAGCAGCCAAGATTGGCGGACTAGCGGGAGGTTCAATGAGCAGTTCTTC
CDR3: CASSQDWRTSGRFNEQFF

J: TRBJ2-1
D: TRBD2
size: .
V: TRBV13
DNA: TGTGCCAGCAGCTTAGAGGCTAGCGGGAGAGTGAATGAGCAGTTCTTC
CDR3: CASSLEASGRVNEQFF

J: TRBJ2-7
D: .
size: once
V: TRBV28
DNA: TGTGCCAGCAGTTCGCCCGGTAGCGGATCCTACGAGCAGTACTTC
CDR3: CASSSPGSGSYEQYF

J: TRBJ1-4
D: TRBD1
size: .
V: TRBV5-1
DNA: TGCGCCAGCAGCTTGGTTTCCCCGGGACAGGGCTCAACTAATGAAAAACTGTTTTTT
CDR3: CASSLVSPGQGSTNEKLFF

J: TRBJ2-7
D: TRBD1
size: .
V: TRBV6-5
DNA: TGTGCCAGCAGCTCCGTCAGGACAGGGGGCTACGAGCAGTACTTC
CDR3: CASSSVRTGGYEQYF

J: TRBJ2-7
D: .
size: .
V: TRBV28
DNA: TGTGCCAGCAGTTTACGGGGCGCTCAAAAATACGAGCAGTACTTC
CDR3: CASSLRGAQKYEQYF

J: TRBJ2-7
D: .
size: .
V: TRBV21-1
DNA: TGTGCCAGCAGCAAAGGTGAGCGGCCTCAGTACGAGCAGTACTTC
CDR3: CASSKGERPQYEQYF

J: TRBJ2-7
D: .
size: .
V: TRBV28
DNA: TGTGCCAGCAGTTTTCCCAGTTATAGGGTCCACGAGCAGTACTTC
CDR3: CASSFPSYRVHEQYF

J: TRBJ2-5
D: .
size: .
V: TRBV5-4
DNA: TGTGCCAGCAGTCCTTATCCTCAAGAGACCCAGTACTTC
CDR3: CASSPYPQETQYF

J: TRBJ1-5
D: .
size: .
V: TRBV19
DNA: TGTGCCAGTAGTATCCCTCGCGCGGGCTGGAGTCAGCCCCAGCATTTT
CDR3: CASSIPRAGWSQPQHF

J: TRBJ1-1
D: .
size: .
V: TRBV6-5
DNA: TGTGCCAGCAGTTACCGCATCCGGCAGGGTGCCACTGAAGCTTTCTTT
CDR3: CASSYRIRQGATEAFF

J: TRBJ1-2
D: .
size: .
V: TRBV18
DNA: TGTGCCAGCTCACCAGTCACCCCGGGGCCTGGCTACACCTTC
CDR3: CASSPVTPGPGYTF

J: TRBJ2-1
D: TRBD2
size: .
V: TRBV15
DNA: TGTGCCACCAGCCCGTCAACGGGACTAGCGGGCAATGAGCAGTTCTTC
CDR3: CATSPSTGLAGNEQFF

J: TRBJ1-4
D: TRBD1
size: .
V: TRBV18
DNA: TGTGCCAGCTCACTTGGACAGGGATCTAATGAAAAACTGTTTTTT
CDR3: CASSLGQGSNEKLFF

J: TRBJ1-1
D: .
size: few
V: TRBV25-1
DNA: TGTGCCAGCAGTGTGGACCCATCGAGAACTGAAGCTTTCTTT
CDR3: CASSVDPSRTEAFF

J: TRBJ2-2
D: .
size: .
V: TRBV6-5
DNA: TGTGCCAGCAGTTACTCTGAGGGATTCACCGGGGAGCTGTTTTTT
CDR3: CASSYSEGFTGELFF

J: TRBJ2-1
D: .
size: .
V: TRBV30
DNA: TGTGCCTGGAGTGTATTTTTGCAGCAGTTCTTC
CDR3: CAWSVFLQQFF

J: TRBJ2-7
D: .
size: .
V: TRBV6-5
DNA: TGTGCCAGCAGTTGGAACGGGTACGAGCAGTACTTC
CDR3: CASSWNGYEQYF

J: TRBJ1-2
D: TRBD1
size: .
V: TRBV6-4
DNA: TGTGCCAGCAGTGACTGGGCAGGGGGACCATCTTCGGGCTACACCTTC
CDR3: CASSDWAGGPSSGYTF

J: TRBJ2-5
D: TRBD2
size: .
V: TRBV5-1
DNA: TGCGCCAGCAGCTTGGGACTAGCGGGACGCCAGACCCAGTACTTC
CDR3: CASSLGLAGRQTQYF

J: TRBJ2-2
D: TRBD2
size: .
V: TRBV19
DNA: TGTGCCAGTAGGCCTATGACTAGCGGGAAAGGCGGGGAGCTGTTTTTT
CDR3: CASRPMTSGKGGELFF

J: TRBJ1-1
D: .
size: once
V: TRBV7-3
DNA: TGTGCCAGCAGCTCGACAAGTAGGACTGAAGCTTTCTTT
CDR3: CASSSTSRTEAFF

J: TRBJ1-2
D: TRBD1
size: .
V: TRBV6-5
DNA: TGTGCCAGCAAGGGGACAGTTGGCGGCTACACCTTC
CDR3: CASKGTVGGYTF

J: TRBJ2-3
D: TRBD2
size: .
V: TRBV11-3
DNA: TGTGCCAGCAGCCGGGGGGGTAGCACAGATACGCAGTATTTT
CDR3: CASSRGGSTDTQYF

J: TRBJ1-3
D: .
size: .
V: TRBV2
DNA: TGTGCCAGCAGTGTCGGGCGTCTGGGCCGCAGGGATTTT
CDR3: CASSVGRLGRRDF

J: TRBJ2-1
D: .
size: .
V: TRBV28
DNA: TGTGCCAGCAGTTCTGTATGGGCTGAGCAGTTCTTC
CDR3: CASSSVWAEQFF

J: TRBJ2-1
D: .
size: .
V: TRBV7-9
DNA: TGTGCCAGCAGCTCCGCCCCAGGGGCCTCCTACAATGAGCAGTTCTTC
CDR3: CASSSAPGASYNEQFF

J: TRBJ1-5
D: .
size: .
V: TRBV27
DNA: TGTGCCAGCAGTCCAGGGACGGGGGGTCAGCCCCAGCATTTT
CDR3: CASSPGTGGQPQHF

J: TRBJ2-7
D: .
size: .
V: TRBV28
DNA: TGTGCCAGCAGTTTAAATCGGGACCGAAGCTCCTACGAGCAGTACTTC
CDR3: CASSLNRDRSSYEQYF

J: TRBJ1-1
D: .
size: .
V: TRBV5-1
DNA: TGCGCCAGCAGCCGCACAGGTCCTGAAGCTTTCTTT
CDR3: CASSRTGPEAFF

J: TRBJ2-6
D: .
size: .
V: TRBV28
DNA: TGTGCCAGCACCCCGAGTTCCTCTGGGGCCAACGTCCTGACTTTC
CDR3: CASTPSSSGANVLTF

J: TRBJ1-5
D: .
size: .
V: TRBV28
DNA: TGTGCCAGCAGATCGGGCCCCGGAAGGAGTCAGCCCCAGCATTTT
CDR3: CASRSGPGRSQPQHF

J: TRBJ2-1
D: TRBD2
size: .
V: TRBV7-3
DNA: TGTGCCAGCAGCCCCCGACTAGCGGGAGGGCCTGAGCAGTTCTTC
CDR3: CASSPRLAGGPEQFF

J: TRBJ2-1
D: TRBD2
size: once
V: TRBV5-4
DNA: TGTGCCAGCAGCCCTAGCGGGGACTCCTACAATGAGCAGTTCTTC
CDR3: CASSPSGDSYNEQFF

J: TRBJ2-7
D: TRBD1
size: .
V: TRBV7-9
DNA: TGTGCCAGCAGCTTAGGGCAGGGGGTGACCTACGAGCAGTACTTC
CDR3: CASSLGQGVTYEQYF

J: TRBJ2-1
D: TRBD2
size: .
V: TRBV19
DNA: TGTGCCAGTAAGGCTGGCGGGAGGTCTGCGTCCTACAATGAGCAGTTCTTC
CDR3: CASKAGGRSASYNEQFF

J: TRBJ2-5
D: .
size: .
V: TRBV18
DNA: TGTGCCAGCTCACCACCAGGACAGTACCAAGAGACCCAGTACTTC
CDR3: CASSPPGQYQETQYF

J: TRBJ2-1
D: .
size: .
V: TRBV7-2
DNA: TGTGCCAGCAGCCCCACTCGGGCGGGATATGGCAATGAGCAGTTCTTC
CDR3: CASSPTRAGYGNEQFF

J: TRBJ1-1
D: TRBD1
size: .
V: TRBV19
DNA: TGTGCCAGTAGGGGGACAGGGAGGAACACTGAAGCTTTCTTT
CDR3: CASRGTGRNTEAFF

J: TRBJ1-2
D: .
size: once
V: TRBV28
DNA: TGTGCCAGCAGTTTAGGGTCCCGGGGCAGCAACTATGGCTACACCTTC
CDR3: CASSLGSRGSNYGYTF

J: TRBJ2-3
D: .
size: .
V: TRBV10-1
DNA: TGCGCCAGCAGTGAGTCCGCGGGCGAGTGGGCCAATACGCAGTATTTT
CDR3: CASSESAGEWANTQYF

J: TRBJ2-7
D: TRBD1
size: .
V: TRBV5-1
DNA: TGCGCCAGCAGCTGGGCAGGGGAGGGACAGGGGATCTACGAGCAGTACTTC
CDR3: CASSWAGEGQGIYEQYF

J: TRBJ2-5
D: .
size: .
V: TRBV7-9
DNA: TGTGCCAGCAGCTTAAGGTCAGGGGCCACCCCGACCCAGTACTTC
CDR3: CASSLRSGATPTQYF

J: TRBJ2-2
D: .
size: .
V: TRBV7-2
DNA: TGTGCCAGCAGCTTAAGTTGGAACACCGGGGAGCTGTTTTTT
CDR3: CASSLSWNTGELFF

J: TRBJ2-7
D: .
size: .
V: TRBV6-1
DNA: TGTGCCGTCCGGGGACTGGGCTCCTACGAGCAGTACTTC
CDR3: CAVRGLGSYEQYF

J: TRBJ2-1
D: TRBD2
size: .
V: TRBV9
DNA: TGTGCCAGCAGCGTAGCTGGGACTAGCGGGAGTTATGAGCAGTTCTTC
CDR3: CASSVAGTSGSYEQFF

J: TRBJ2-5
D: .
size: .
V: TRBV7-9
DNA: TGTGCCAGCAGCCTCATAGAAGAGACCCAGTACTTC
CDR3: CASSLIEETQYF

J: TRBJ1-5
D: .
size: once
V: TRBV19
DNA: TGTGCCAGTAGCAATCGGGGCCAGGGTGATCAGCCCCAGCATTTT
CDR3: CASSNRGQGDQPQHF

J: TRBJ2-5
D: TRBD1
size: .
V: TRBV28
DNA: TGTGCCAGCAGTCTACAGGGGCAAGAGACCCAGTACTTC
CDR3: CASSLQGQETQYF

J: TRBJ2-3
D: TRBD2
size: .
V: TRBV7-3
DNA: TGTGCCAGCAGCTTTCGCGGGAGGACTGCGGATACGCAGTATTTT
CDR3: CASSFRGRTADTQYF

J: TRBJ2-4
D: .
size: once
V: TRBV28
DNA: TGTGCCAGTAGTTTAGTCGGTGGGGGAACCAAAAACATTCAGTACTTC
CDR3: CASSLVGGGTKNIQYF

J: TRBJ1-2
D: TRBD1
size: .
V: TRBV18
DNA: TGTGCCAGCTCCCAGGGGGACGGGGTTCACTATGGCTACACCTTC
CDR3: CASSQGDGVHYGYTF

J: TRBJ1-2
D: TRBD1
size: .
V: TRBV6-1
DNA: TGTGCCAGCAGTGGTCAGGGGGCGGCCAAATATGGCTACACCTTC
CDR3: CASSGQGAAKYGYTF

J: TRBJ2-3
D: .
size: .
V: TRBV2
DNA: TGTGCCAGCAGTGAACCGAGAAACACAGATACGCAGTATTTT
CDR3: CASSEPRNTDTQYF